Below, one T cell receptor (beta chain) is given with its context. Its antigen specificity is not known. Qualities for individual bases were not recorded, and no much larger clone is one base off. These data are taken from a study of control samples from healthy donors and cancer patients (TCRdb year 2020). Trimming takes 4 bases from V and 0 bases from J, and the germline ends sit 10 bases apart. The CDR3 numbers 14 residues from cysteine through phenylalanine. The sequence is cut down to CDR3 DNA, 42 bases in frame from base 1. CDR1 and CDR2 are read off the germline V gene as SGDLS and YYNGEE. The method was the immunoSEQ multiplex PCR assay. Entries here come from immuneACCESS through TCRdb and include only in-frame sequences with V and J called. Some clones fail to appear in such tables; in the studies checked, an unresolved V gene covers under half of the shortfall, and the cause of the remainder is unknown. The sample yields 150,000 to 200,000 clones; 90% were counted once. Around 1.5% of the sample belongs to the ten largest clones.

The rearrangement combines TRBV9 with TRBJ1-1; the D gene identity is not certain. The sequence derives from a woman between 45 and 60 years old in good health. The sample comprised blood. The encoded CDR3 is CASSPRRMNTEAFF. The nucleotides read TGTGCCAGCAGCCCAAGAAGGATGAACACTGAAGCTTTCTTT.